The sequence of this TCR beta chain was determined in a study of T cell responses to AZD1222 COVID-19 vaccine. Regarding the study as a whole: The donor cohort was predominantly white British with a female majority, and clonal diversity may have been underestimated.

Germline CDR1 reads KGHSH; CDR2 reads LQKENI. The CDR3 runs 15 residues. Trimming removed 3 bases from V and 8 bases from J; junction bases left unmatched: 8. This clone was detected only a few times. The antigen remains undetermined. Method: immunoSEQ multiplex PCR; TCRdb's copy keeps in-frame clones and lacks some. The data hold about 160,000 clones, with 85% to 90% observed a single time. The sample in question was peripheral blood, obtained on day 0 of AZD1222 vaccination. The chain combines TRBV18 with TRBJ1-4; 8 bases are shared with TRBD1. The TCR originated in an adult in good health. The DNA of the CDR3 is TGTGCCAGCTCACCGGTACAGGGGGATGGAGAAAAACTGTTTTTT. It yields the protein CASSPVQGDGEKLFF. Using reference TRBV18 and TRBJ1-4 for the parts outside the CDR3, the full variable domain is NAGVMQNPRHLVRRRGQEARLRCSPMKGHSHVYWYRQLPEEGLKFMVYLQKENIIDESGMPKERFSAEFPKEGPSILRIQQVVRGDSAAYFCASSPVQGDGEKLFFGSGTQLSVL.